These T cell receptor beta chains were read from a single sample in a study of blood T cell repertoires in COVID-19. The assay was immunoSEQ multiplex PCR, and TCRdb's table has in-frame clones only and misses some. The sample lists roughly 280,000 clones; 80% to 90% were seen once. Sequencing was carried out using peripheral blood. These receptors came from a woman aged 65 to 85 with acute or convalescent COVID-19. The CDR3 runs from the conserved cysteine through the conserved F or W. The D gene is left open where the match is weak. Clone sizes are given selectively: once, few, many, or a class where the clone is expanded.

clone size	V gene	J gene	D gene	CDR3 DNA	CDR3 protein
-	TRBV3-1/TRBV3-2	TRBJ1-1	-	TGTGCCAGCAGCTCTGACGGGTACACTGAAGCTTTCTTT	CASSSDGYTEAFF
few	TRBV7-6	TRBJ2-2	TRBD1	TGTGCCAGCAGCCCCAGGCCGGGACAGGGATCCGGGGAGCTGTTTTTT	CASSPRPGQGSGELFF
-	TRBV27	TRBJ2-7	-	TGTGCCAGCAGGAGTCGGGGTAACGAGCAGTACTTC	CASRSRGNEQYF
-	TRBV6-5	TRBJ1-2	-	TGTGCCAGCAGTTCCGGGACATTCTATGGCTACACCTTC	CASSSGTFYGYTF
-	TRBV19	TRBJ1-6	-	TGTGCCAGTAGTGCAGTCCCGGGTTTTTATAATTCACCCCTCCACTTT	CASSAVPGFYNSPLHF
-	TRBV7-6	TRBJ2-7	-	TGTGCCAGCAGCTTAGGGGCACAGGGTACCACCTACGAGCAGTACTTC	CASSLGAQGTTYEQYF
-	TRBV12-3/TRBV12-4	TRBJ1-2	TRBD1	TGTGCCAGCAGTCTGACAGGGCCACAGGGCTACACCTTC	CASSLTGPQGYTF
-	TRBV5-1	TRBJ1-1	-	TGCGCCAGCAGTTTCGCTTCCGCGGGGGAGGGCGCTTTCTTT	CASSFASAGEGAFF
-	TRBV29-1	TRBJ2-2	TRBD2	TGCCGCGTTGAAGGGCGGGGGGGCGGCACCGGGGAGCTGTTTTTT	CRVEGRGGGTGELFF
-	TRBV20-1	TRBJ1-2	-	TGCAGTGCTAGAAAGGACAGTGGCTACACCTTC	CSARKDSGYTF
-	TRBV6-5	TRBJ1-3	-	TGTGCCAGCAGCCTTGACACCTACTCTGGAAACACCATATATTTT	CASSLDTYSGNTIYF
-	TRBV6-5	TRBJ1-1	TRBD1	TGTGCCAGCACCCTGACAGGGGGCGCCCCTGAAGCTTTCTTT	CASTLTGGAPEAFF
-	TRBV19	TRBJ1-1	-	TGTGCCAGTAGTATAGCGAGGGCTGAAGCTTTCTTT	CASSIARAEAFF
-	TRBV10-3	TRBJ2-7	TRBD1	TGTGCCATCAGTGAGTCGAGAGACAGGGGGAACGAGCAGTACTTC	CAISESRDRGNEQYF
-	TRBV2	TRBJ2-1	TRBD2	TGTGCCAGCAGTGAGGCTAGCGGGGGTTCAGAAGAGCAGTTCTTC	CASSEASGGSEEQFF
-	TRBV5-1	TRBJ2-2	-	TGCGCCAGCAGCACCTCCACAGCATTCACCGGGGAGCTGTTTTTT	CASSTSTAFTGELFF
-	TRBV5-1	TRBJ1-1	-	TGCGCCAGCAGCTTGCCTACAGGGACCCCGAACACTGAAGCTTTCTTT	CASSLPTGTPNTEAFF
-	TRBV18	TRBJ1-1	-	TGTGCCAGCTCACTCGGGGCCGACAGGGAAGCTTTCTTT	CASSLGADREAFF
-	TRBV2	TRBJ1-2	-	TGTGCCAGCAGTGGCGCATGGGGCTACACCTTC	CASSGAWGYTF
-	TRBV4-1	TRBJ1-3	-	TGCGCCAGCAGCCAAGGAGTAGACAGAAACACCATATATTTT	CASSQGVDRNTIYF
once	TRBV18	TRBJ1-1	-	TGTGCCAGCTCACCGCGAGGAGGACCCGGCTACCCCACTGAAGCTTTCTTT	CASSPRGGPGYPTEAFF
-	TRBV11-2	TRBJ2-2	-	TGTGCCAGCAGCTTAGGACAGACAGTTTACACCGGGGAGCTGTTTTTT	CASSLGQTVYTGELFF
-	TRBV5-4	TRBJ2-7	TRBD1	TGTGCCAGCAGCTGGGACAGGGGGCATCACGAGCAGTACTTC	CASSWDRGHHEQYF